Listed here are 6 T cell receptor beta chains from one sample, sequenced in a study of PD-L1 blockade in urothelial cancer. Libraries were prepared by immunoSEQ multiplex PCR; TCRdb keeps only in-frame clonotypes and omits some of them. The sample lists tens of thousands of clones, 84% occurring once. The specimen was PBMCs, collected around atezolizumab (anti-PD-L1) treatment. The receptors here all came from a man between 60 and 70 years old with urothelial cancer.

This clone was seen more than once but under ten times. The CDR3 DNA follows: TGTGCCAGCAGTCAAGGGTCTCCCGGAGTTGGTGGCTACACCTTC. Translating gives CASSQGSPGVGGYTF. The J gene is TRBJ1-2, the V gene TRBV6-1, with D hard to call. This CDR3 contains 15 residues. V lost 5 bases, J lost 7 bases, and 20 bases lay in between. The germline gives CDR1 MNHNS, CDR2 SASEGT.

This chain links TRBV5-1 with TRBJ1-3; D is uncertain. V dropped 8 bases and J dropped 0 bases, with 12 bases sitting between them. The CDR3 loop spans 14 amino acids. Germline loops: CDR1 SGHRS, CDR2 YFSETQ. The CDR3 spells CASTFPSSGNTIYF. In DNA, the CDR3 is TGCGCCAGTACCTTCCCGAGCTCTGGAAACACCATATATTTT.

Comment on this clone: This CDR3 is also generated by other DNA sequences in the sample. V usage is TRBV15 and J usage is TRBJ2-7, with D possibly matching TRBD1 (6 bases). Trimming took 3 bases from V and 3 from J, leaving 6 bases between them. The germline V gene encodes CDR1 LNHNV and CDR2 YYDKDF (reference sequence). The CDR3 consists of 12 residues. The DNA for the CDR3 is TGTGCCACCAGCAGGGACAGCTACGAGCAGTACTTC. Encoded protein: CATSRDSYEQYF. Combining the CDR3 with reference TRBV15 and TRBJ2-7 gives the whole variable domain DAMVIQNPRYQVTQFGKPVTLSCSQTLNHNVMYWYQQKSSQAPKLLFHYYDKDFNNEADTPDNFQSRRPNTSFCFLDIRSPGLGDTAMYLCATSRDSYEQYFGPGTRLTVT.

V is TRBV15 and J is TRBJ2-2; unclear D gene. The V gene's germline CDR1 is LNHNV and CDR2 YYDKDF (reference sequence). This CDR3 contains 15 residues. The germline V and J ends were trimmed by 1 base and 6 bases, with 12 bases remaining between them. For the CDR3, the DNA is TGTGCCACCAGCAGAGGCCGGTTTGGTTCCGGGGAGCTGTTTTTT. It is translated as CATSRGRFGSGELFF.

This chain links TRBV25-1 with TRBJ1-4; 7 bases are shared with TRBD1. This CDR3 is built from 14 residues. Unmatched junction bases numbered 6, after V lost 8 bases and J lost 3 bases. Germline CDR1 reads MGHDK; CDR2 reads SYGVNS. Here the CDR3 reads CASGAGTANEKLFF. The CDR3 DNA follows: TGTGCCAGCGGCGCCGGGACAGCTAATGAAAAACTGTTTTTT.

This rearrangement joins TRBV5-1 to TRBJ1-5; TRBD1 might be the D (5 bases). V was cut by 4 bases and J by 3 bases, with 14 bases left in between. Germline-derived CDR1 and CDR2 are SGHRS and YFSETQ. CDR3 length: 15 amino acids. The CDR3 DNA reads TGCGCCAGCAGCCCGGGGGACGGCCTCAATCAGCCCCAGCATTTT. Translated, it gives CASSPGDGLNQPQHF.